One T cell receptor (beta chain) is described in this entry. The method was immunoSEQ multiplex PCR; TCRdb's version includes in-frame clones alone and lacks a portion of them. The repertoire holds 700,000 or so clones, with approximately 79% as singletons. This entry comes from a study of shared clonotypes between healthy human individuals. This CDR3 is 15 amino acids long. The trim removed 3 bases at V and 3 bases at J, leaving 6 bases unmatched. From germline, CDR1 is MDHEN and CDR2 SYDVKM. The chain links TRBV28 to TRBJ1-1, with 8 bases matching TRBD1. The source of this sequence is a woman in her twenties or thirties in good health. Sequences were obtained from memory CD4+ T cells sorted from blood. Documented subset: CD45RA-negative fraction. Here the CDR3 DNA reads TGTGCCAGCAGTTTCCCCGGACAGGGAGACACTGAAGCTTTCTTT. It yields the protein CASSFPGQGDTEAFF.